The 27 T cell receptor beta chains in this list originate from one sample, sequenced in a study of blood T cell dynamics during melanoma immunotherapy. Time point specified: week 3, after first cycle of checkpoint inhibitor. The repertoire was sequenced with immunoSEQ multiplex PCR; TCRdb's copy has only in-frame clones and lacks some. In the table there are some 11,000 clones, 80% of which are singletons. The sample here was blood, taken from a patient treated with checkpoint blockade. These TCRs come from a human donor with melanoma.

In its sample, this clone is medium-sized. The chain uses TRBV9 and TRBJ2-7, with D possibly matching TRBD2 (5 bases). There are 16 residues in the CDR3. The germline V gene encodes CDR1 SGDLS and CDR2 YYNGEE. Trimming cost V 4 bases and J 4 bases, with 21 bases left between them. The CDR3 reads CASSPKVRRSIYEQYV. The CDR3 bases are TGTGCCAGCAGCCCCAAGGTCCGGAGGTCTATATACGAGCAGTACGTC.

This chain joins TRBV10-3 and TRBJ2-1; tentatively, D is TRBD1 (6 bases). The CDR3 is 15 amino acids. The V gene's germline CDR1 is ENHRY and CDR2 SYGVKD. V was trimmed by 4 bases and J by 2 bases, leaving 12 bases between them. CDR3 residues: CAISGQGRPYNEQFF. The DNA for the CDR3 is TGTGCCATCAGTGGTCAGGGGCGCCCCTACAATGAGCAGTTCTTC.

The CDR3 region has the DNA TGTGCCAGCAGCCACAGACGACTAGCGGGGTGGAATACGCAGTATTTT. Its translation: CASSHRRLAGWNTQYF. The chain recombines TRBV14 with TRBJ2-3, with 11 bases that match TRBD2. Germline CDR1 reads SGHDN; CDR2 reads FVKESK. V was clipped by 3 bases and J by 7 bases; unmatched bases: 9. The CDR3 is 16 amino acids.

The gene calls are TRBV20-1 and TRBJ1-1, with a weak D call TRBD1 (5 bases). Looked up from germline, CDR1 is DFQATT and CDR2 is SNEGSKA (reference sequence). The CDR3 runs 11 residues. The CDR3 spells CSPRVNTEAFF. In nucleotides, the CDR3 is TGCAGCCCCAGGGTGAACACTGAAGCTTTCTTT.

The V gene is TRBV19, the J gene TRBJ1-6, with a possible D match to TRBD1 (6 bases). V shed 6 bases and J shed 7 bases, with 7 bases lying between them. The CDR3 has 12 amino acids. The V gene's germline CDR1 is LNHDA and CDR2 SQIVND (reference sequence). CDR3 bases: TGTGCCAGTAGCACAGGGAATTCACCCCTCCACTTT. Translation: CASSTGNSPLHF.

The chain links TRBV18 to TRBJ1-5, with TRBD1 matching over 10 bases. CDR1 is KGHSH, CDR2 LQKENI, per germline. This CDR3 has 14 amino acids. V was pared by 2 bases and J by 5 bases, with 0 bases of the junction left unmatched. The CDR3 DNA follows: TGTGCCAGCTCACCAGACAGGGGGCATCAGCCCCAGCATTTT. It specifies CASSPDRGHQPQHF.

This clone was found a few times. The gene calls are TRBV27 and TRBJ1-5; D is undetermined. Trimming took off 3 bases at V and 1 base at J, with 10 bases between the two ends. The germline gives CDR1 MNHEY, CDR2 SMNVEV (reference sequence). The CDR3 has 15 residues. The chain's CDR3 is CASSFYMDSNQPQHF. For the CDR3, the DNA is TGTGCCAGCAGTTTTTATATGGACAGCAATCAGCCCCAGCATTTT.

The rearrangement uses TRBV7-9 and TRBJ2-1, with 14 bases identical to TRBD2. Trimming took 5 bases from V and 6 from J; bases not matched to a gene: 6. The CDR3 has 16 residues. Germline-derived CDR1 and CDR2 are SEHNR and FQNEAQ (reference sequence). CDR3 sequence reads: CASSLEGLAGVNEQFF. CDR3 coding DNA: TGTGCCAGCAGCCTCGAGGGACTAGCGGGAGTCAATGAGCAGTTCTTC.

This clone was counted only a few times. The chain uses TRBV18 and TRBJ1-1; D gene uncertain. The V end was cut by 2 bases, the J end by 4 bases, with 8 bases between. Germline V lookup: CDR1 KGHSH, CDR2 LQKENI. CDR3 length: 13 amino acids. This CDR3 reads CASSPGEVTEAFF. The CDR3 nucleotides read TGTGCCAGCTCACCAGGGGAGGTCACTGAAGCTTTCTTT.

A single count supports this clone. The chain links TRBV7-9 to TRBJ1-3; 7 positions match TRBD1. The V gene's germline CDR1 is SEHNR and CDR2 FQNEAQ (reference sequence). V dropped 5 bases and J dropped 2; count of bases not matched to a gene: 9. This CDR3 contains 16 residues. CDR3 residues: CASSPGGQGAGNTIYF. CDR3 nucleotides: TGTGCCAGCAGCCCCGGGGGGCAGGGGGCTGGAAACACCATATATTTT.

The CDR3 spells CAVRDSNTGELFF. As DNA, the CDR3 is TGTGCCGTCCGGGACAGTAACACCGGGGAGCTGTTTTTT. The chain has TRBV6-5 and TRBJ2-2; 7 bases are a match to TRBD1. Trimming at V came to 11 bases and at J to 2 bases, leaving 5 bases not matched to a gene. CDR3 length: 13 amino acids. The germline gives CDR1 MNHEY, CDR2 SVGAGI.

The rearrangement joins TRBV7-9 to TRBJ1-2; D is uncertain. With 11 bases removed from V and 6 bases from J, the gap between germline ends came to 22 bases. Germline-derived CDR1 and CDR2 are SEHNR and FQNEAQ (reference sequence). The CDR3 contains 14 residues. CDR3 sequence: CAHSPQAVRHGYTF. The CDR3 nucleotides are TGTGCCCACAGCCCGCAGGCGGTAAGACATGGCTACACCTTC.

The chain couples TRBV20-1 to TRBJ1-2; D gene ambiguous. V dropped 4 bases and J dropped 2 bases, with 5 bases sitting between them. This CDR3 region has 11 residues. Germline CDR1 DFQATT, CDR2 SNEGSKA (reference sequence). The DNA of the CDR3 is TGCAGTGCTACAGCGAACTATGGCTACACCTTC. Protein: CSATANYGYTF.

The CDR3 is CSVGMGGGRESGYTF. As DNA, the CDR3 is TGCAGCGTTGGGATGGGAGGGGGTAGGGAAAGTGGCTACACCTTC. The V gene is TRBV29-1, the J gene TRBJ1-2; D perhaps matches TRBD1 (6 bases). V dropped 4 bases and J dropped 7 bases, with 22 bases sitting between them. This CDR3 is built from 15 residues. Germline CDR1 reads SQVTM; CDR2 reads ANQGSEA.

The chain employs TRBV5-4 and TRBJ1-2, with D perhaps matching TRBD1 (5 bases). V was cut by 3 bases and J by 2 bases, with 14 bases left in between. Germline assignment: CDR1 SGHNT and CDR2 YYREEE (reference sequence). CDR3 length: 15 amino acids. The CDR3 DNA is TGTGCCAGCAGCTCGTCTATGCGGGGCAACTATGGCTACACCTTC. It translates to CASSSSMRGNYGYTF. Using reference TRBV5-4 and TRBJ1-2 for the parts outside the CDR3, the full variable domain is ETGVTQSPTHLIKTRGQQVTLRCSSQSGHNTVSWYQQALGQGPQFIFQYYREEENGRGNFPPRFSGLQFPNYSSELNVNALELDDSALYLCASSSSMRGNYGYTFGSGTRLTVV.

The chain carries TRBV28 and TRBJ2-2; D gene uncertain. V gave up 7 bases and J gave up 3 bases, with 9 bases separating them. The CDR3 is 13 residues long. The V gene's germline CDR1 is MDHEN and CDR2 SYDVKM. CDR3: CASKAGYTGELFF. Written as DNA, the CDR3 is TGTGCCAGCAAGGCAGGATACACCGGGGAGCTGTTTTTT.

V gene TRBV7-3 combines with J gene TRBJ2-1; 11 nucleotides match TRBD1. The junction had 9 bases not matched to a gene; V was cut back by 4 bases and J by 10 bases. This CDR3 contains 15 residues. Germline V lookup: CDR1 SGHTA, CDR2 FQGTGA. The CDR3 DNA follows: TGTGCCAGCAGCTCCGGGACAGGGGGTTTCGAGGAGCAGTTCTTC. It encodes CASSSGTGGFEEQFF.

This chain uses TRBV28 with TRBJ1-1, with D possibly being TRBD1 (5 bases). Germline V gene data show CDR1 as MDHEN and CDR2 as SYDVKM. The CDR3 contains 15 residues. V lost 6 bases and J 1 base, leaving 15 bases between the germline ends. Here the CDR3 reads CASRPSGGGNTEAFF. DNA for the CDR3: TGTGCCAGCAGGCCCTCCGGCGGGGGGAACACTGAAGCTTTCTTT.

This rearrangement joins TRBV9 to TRBJ1-6; D is unresolved. Deletions cut 0 bases from V and 5 bases from J, with 12 bases between. Germline CDR1 reads SGDLS; CDR2 reads YYNGEE. The CDR3 has 16 amino acids. This chain's CDR3 is CASSVGTDRNNSPLHF. CDR3 nucleotides: TGTGCCAGCAGCGTAGGTACCGACCGAAATAATTCACCCCTCCACTTT.

This chain joins TRBV7-2 and TRBJ2-3, with 9 bases identical to TRBD2. This CDR3 spans 11 amino acids. The germline V gene encodes CDR1 SGHTA and CDR2 FQGNSA. This CDR3 reads CASGRLDTQYF. CDR3 bases: TGTGCGAGCGGGAGGTTAGATACGCAGTATTTT. The full variable domain, its missing parts supplied by reference TRBV7-2 and TRBJ2-3, is GAGVSQSPSNKVTEKGKDVELRCDPISGHTALYWYRQSLGQGLEFLIYFQGNSAPDKSGLPSDRFSAERTGGSVSTLTIQRTQQEDSAVYLCASGRLDTQYFGPGTRLTVL.

The chain couples TRBV28 to TRBJ1-6, with D possibly TRBD1 on 5 matching bases. Germline values: CDR1 MDHEN, CDR2 SYDVKM. Trimming removed 10 bases at V and 4 bases at J, with 11 bases between. The CDR3 spans 13 residues. The CDR3 coding sequence is TGTGCCACCGCGGGACTTTATAATTCACCCCTCCACTTT. Translating gives CATAGLYNSPLHF.

This sequence joins TRBV7-9 and TRBJ2-2; perhaps TRBD2 as D (5 bases). The CDR3 has 16 amino acids. Germline CDR1 SEHNR, CDR2 FQNEAQ (reference sequence). The V end was cut by 5 bases, the J end by 0 bases, with 13 bases between. CDR3 DNA sequence: TGTGCCAGCAGCCTCGTCGGGAACCCGAACACCGGGGAGCTGTTTTTT. As protein: CASSLVGNPNTGELFF.

The CDR3 nucleotides are TGTGCCAGCAGACTGGGACTAGCGGGACGAGATACGCAGTATTTT. This gives the protein CASRLGLAGRDTQYF. The rearrangement uses TRBV6-6 and TRBJ2-3; TRBD2 matches 13 bases. V lost 6 bases to trimming and J lost 5 bases; unmatched junction nucleotides: 5. Germline V gives CDR1 MNHNY, CDR2 SVGAGI (reference sequence). The CDR3 consists of 15 residues.

J is TRBJ1-1 and V is TRBV6-1; the D is unclear. With 5 bases removed from V and 1 base from J, the gap between germline ends came to 5 bases. Germline CDR1 MNHNS, CDR2 SASEGT. The CDR3 runs to 12 residues. In DNA, the CDR3 is TGTGCCAGCAGTTATAGGAACACTGAAGCTTTCTTT. It translates to CASSYRNTEAFF.

This clone has only a few counts. The rearrangement joins TRBV7-3 to TRBJ1-5, with D unresolved. Germline CDR1 SGHTA, CDR2 FQGTGA. V gave up 4 bases and J gave up 8 bases, with 12 bases separating them. The CDR3 loop spans 13 amino acids. The CDR3 reads CASSSTVGEPQHF. As DNA, the CDR3 is TGTGCCAGCAGCTCAACGGTCGGGGAGCCCCAGCATTTT.

The chain joins TRBV2 to TRBJ1-1; TRBD1 matches 8 bases. V trimming: 8 bases; J trimming: 0 bases; junction bases outside the gene matches: 2. The CDR3 is 13 residues long. Germline V gene sequence: CDR1 SNHLY, CDR2 FYNNEI. The CDR3 coding sequence is TGTGCCAGCGACAGGGGCCTGAACACTGAAGCTTTCTTT. Translated, it gives CASDRGLNTEAFF.

The gene calls are TRBV5-1 and TRBJ2-2, with 10 bases matching TRBD2. From germline, CDR1 is SGHRS and CDR2 YFSETQ. With V trimmed by 0 bases and J by 5 bases, 10 bases remained unmatched. This CDR3 region has 18 residues. CDR3 in DNA: TGCGCCAGCAGCTTGGAGGGGCTAGCGGGAGTGCCGACCGGGGAGCTGTTTTTT. Its translation is CASSLEGLAGVPTGELFF.